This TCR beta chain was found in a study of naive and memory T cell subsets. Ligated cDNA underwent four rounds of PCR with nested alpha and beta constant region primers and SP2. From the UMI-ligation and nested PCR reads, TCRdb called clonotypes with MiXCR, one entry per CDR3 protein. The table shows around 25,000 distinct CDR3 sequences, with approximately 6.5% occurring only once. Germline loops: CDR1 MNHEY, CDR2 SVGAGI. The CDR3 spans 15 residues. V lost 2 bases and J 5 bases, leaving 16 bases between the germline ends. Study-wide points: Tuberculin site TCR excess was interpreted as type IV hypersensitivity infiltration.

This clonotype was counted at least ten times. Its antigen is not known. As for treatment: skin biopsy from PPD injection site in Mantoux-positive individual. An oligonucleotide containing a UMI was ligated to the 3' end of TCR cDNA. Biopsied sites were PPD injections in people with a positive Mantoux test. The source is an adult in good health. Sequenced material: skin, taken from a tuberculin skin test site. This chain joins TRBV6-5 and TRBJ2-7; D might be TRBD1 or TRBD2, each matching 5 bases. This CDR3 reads CASSYRGSGVDEQYF. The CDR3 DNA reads TGTGCCAGCAGTTACAGGGGCTCCGGGGTGGACGAGCAGTACTTC.